The 26 T cell receptor beta chains listed next were all sequenced from one sample in a study of control samples from healthy donors and cancer patients. Assay used: immunoSEQ multiplex PCR; TCRdb lists only in-frame clones, some missing. This repertoire shows under 150,000 clones, 75% to 90% found once; its top ten account for approximately 1.1%. What was sequenced was PBMCs. The receptor set was obtained from a woman between 50 and 59 years old with colorectal cancer.

The V call is TRBV3-1 (or the pseudogene TRBV3-2), the J call TRBJ1-5; D gene ambiguous. Per germline, CDR1 LGHDT and CDR2 YNNKEL (reference sequence). V dropped 1 base and J dropped 10 bases, with 11 bases sitting between them. The CDR3 sequence is 13 residues long. In nucleotides, the CDR3 is TGTGCCAGCAGCCAAGGCGTTGATCCACCCCAGCATTTT. The encoded protein is CASSQGVDPPQHF.

This chain connects TRBV28 to TRBJ2-7, with TRBD2 as a possible D gene (6 bases). This CDR3 comprises 15 residues. Trimming took 7 bases from V and 5 from J, leaving 21 bases between them. Per germline, CDR1 MDHEN and CDR2 SYDVKM. The DNA of the CDR3 is TGTGCCAGCATTCCCCTAGCGAGCCCTTCTAACGAGCAGTACTTC. This gives the protein CASIPLASPSNEQYF.

The rearrangement links TRBV5-1 to TRBJ1-2; D gene uncertain. CDR1 and CDR2 (germline): SGHRS, YFSETQ. CDR3 length: 14 residues. The V end was cut by 0 bases, the J end by 1 base, with 7 bases between. CDR3 nucleotides: TGCGCCAGCAGCTTGGATAACAGTAACTATGGCTACACCTTC. This translates into CASSLDNSNYGYTF.

This chain joins TRBV7-8 and TRBJ2-3; no clear D. Germline CDR1 and CDR2: SGHVS and FQNEAQ. Trimming took off 1 base at V and 12 bases at J, with 17 bases between the two ends. This CDR3 spans 14 amino acids. The CDR3 loop reads CASSLDSGTRPQYF. The CDR3 DNA follows: TGTGCCAGCAGCTTAGATTCTGGAACCAGACCCCAGTATTTT. The full variable domain, rest sourced from reference TRBV7-8 and TRBJ2-3, is GAGVSQSPRYKVAKRGQDVALRCDPISGHVSLFWYQQALGQGPEFLTYFQNEAQLDKSGLPSDRFFAERPEGSVSTLKIQRTQQEDSAVYLCASSLDSGTRPQYFGPGTRLTVL.

This chain connects TRBV6-2 or TRBV6-3 to TRBJ2-5, with 8 nucleotides matching TRBD1. The CDR3 consists of 15 residues. With 6 bases clipped from V and 5 bases from J, the junction kept 11 bases outside the gene matches. Looked up from germline, CDR1 is MNHEY and CDR2 is SVGEGT. CDR3 DNA sequence: TGTGCCAGCAGCGACCTGACAGGGGTGGTTGAGACCCAGTACTTC. This encodes CASSDLTGVVETQYF.

This chain links TRBV27 with TRBJ1-1; D remains ambiguous. Deletions cut 2 bases from V and 1 base from J, with 17 bases between. Looked up from germline, CDR1 is MNHEY and CDR2 is SMNVEV (reference sequence). There are 17 residues in the CDR3. The CDR3 loop reads CASSLMRSGWGNTEAFF. DNA for the CDR3: TGTGCCAGCAGTTTAATGCGGTCGGGGTGGGGGAACACTGAAGCTTTCTTT.

J is TRBJ2-5 and V is TRBV28; D perhaps matches TRBD2 (6 bases). This CDR3 contains 16 residues. Germline values: CDR1 MDHEN, CDR2 SYDVKM. V lost 4 bases to trimming and J lost 2 bases, with 17 bases between them. The CDR3 nucleotides are TGTGCCAGCAGTTCCGCGGGACTTTTAAATCAAGAGACCCAGTACTTC. Amino acid sequence: CASSSAGLLNQETQYF.

This clone was seen a handful of times. The V gene is TRBV15, the J gene TRBJ2-3; D may be TRBD2 (6 bases). CDR3 size: 14 residues. Germline CDR1 LNHNV, CDR2 YYDKDF (reference sequence). With 2 bases removed from V and 3 bases from J, the gap between germline ends came to 9 bases. The chain's CDR3 is CATSRFRGTDTQYF. DNA for the CDR3: TGTGCCACCAGCAGATTCCGGGGGACAGATACGCAGTATTTT.

V gene TRBV6-1 combines with J gene TRBJ1-1, with TRBD1 matching over 10 bases. Germline V gene data show CDR1 as MNHNS and CDR2 as SASEGT. Unmatched junction bases numbered 14, after V lost 5 bases and J lost 11 bases. The CDR3 covers 15 residues. CDR3 bases: TGTGCCAGCAGTCTTTGGGACAGGGGCTATTTTGATGCTTTCTTT. It translates to CASSLWDRGYFDAFF.

The rearrangement uses TRBV6-1 and TRBJ2-1; no firm D call. This CDR3 is built from 12 residues. The V end was cut by 2 bases, the J end by 11 bases, with 10 bases between. The germline CDR1 and CDR2 sequences are MNHNS and SASEGT. The CDR3 loop reads CASSELGYQQFF. Written as DNA, the CDR3 is TGTGCCAGCAGTGAATTGGGGTATCAGCAGTTCTTC.

The chain carries TRBV3-1 (or the pseudogene TRBV3-2) and TRBJ1-2; 7 bases are a match to TRBD1. V shed 6 bases and J 7 bases; nucleotides not matched to a gene: 8. The CDR3 runs to 13 residues. Germline lookup yields CDR1 LGHDT and CDR2 YNNKEL (reference sequence). The CDR3 sequence: CASRDTGVGGYTF. For the CDR3, the DNA is TGTGCCAGCAGAGATACAGGGGTTGGTGGCTACACCTTC.

The J gene is TRBJ2-3, the V gene TRBV7-3, with D hard to call. Trimming removed 3 bases at V and 6 bases at J, with 13 bases between. CDR1 is SGHTA, CDR2 FQGTGA, per germline. The CDR3 is made up of 14 amino acids. CDR3 coding DNA: TGTGCCAGCAGCTTGGGTTACGTGGGGGATACGCAGTATTTT. It translates to CASSLGYVGDTQYF.

This clone has a handful of counts. The rearrangement joins TRBV5-1 to TRBJ2-7; D is possibly TRBD2 (5 bases). The CDR3 is 16 residues long. Germline CDR1 reads SGHRS; CDR2 reads YFSETQ. V was shortened by 4 bases and J by 2 bases, with 19 bases between the two germline ends. CDR3 protein: CASSPRGRLNTYEQYF. CDR3 in DNA: TGCGCCAGCAGCCCACGGGGTAGGTTGAACACCTACGAGCAGTACTTC.

DNA of the CDR3: TGTGCCAGCAGCCAAGACTATAGCGGGGTAAACACAGATACGCAGTATTTT. Its protein product is CASSQDYSGVNTDTQYF. This chain uses TRBV14 with TRBJ2-3; 8 bases match TRBD2. The CDR3 runs to 17 residues. V dropped 0 bases and J dropped 2; count of bases not matched to a gene: 7. Germline assignment: CDR1 SGHDN and CDR2 FVKESK.

On this clone itself: The sample contains more than one DNA sequence encoding this CDR3. The rearrangement links TRBV5-1 to TRBJ2-3, with 13 bases aligning to TRBD2. Germline-derived CDR1 and CDR2 are SGHRS and YFSETQ. The CDR3 length is 16 residues. V lost 2 bases to trimming and J lost 1 base; unmatched junction nucleotides: 1. The DNA for the CDR3 is TGCGCCAGCAGCTTAGGGACTAGCGGGGGCACAGATACGCAGTATTTT. Translating it yields CASSLGTSGGTDTQYF.

The chain combines TRBV10-3 with TRBJ2-3; D is unresolved. The CDR3 runs to 11 residues. V was pared by 10 bases and J by 3 bases, with 8 bases between. Germline values: CDR1 ENHRY, CDR2 SYGVKD. The CDR3 sequence: CASAVTDTQYF. CDR3 sequence (DNA): TGTGCCAGTGCGGTGACAGATACGCAGTATTTT.

CDR3 protein: CASSHQEGLSYEQYF. For the CDR3, the DNA is TGTGCCAGCAGCCACCAAGAAGGGCTTTCCTACGAGCAGTACTTC. The rearrangement uses TRBV14 and TRBJ2-7; no clear D gene. Trimming removed 3 bases at V and 1 base at J, with 13 bases between. This CDR3 has 15 amino acids. Germline V lookup: CDR1 SGHDN, CDR2 FVKESK.

J is TRBJ2-3 and V is TRBV5-1; 7 bases match TRBD1. The V gene's germline CDR1 is SGHRS and CDR2 YFSETQ. CDR3 length equals 15 residues. V lost 4 bases, J lost 1 base, and 6 bases stayed unmatched. CDR3 sequence (DNA): TGCGCCAGCAGCAAAACAGGGGACGGCACAGATACGCAGTATTTT. It specifies CASSKTGDGTDTQYF.

This clone was seen a single time. No DNA is shown, since the ends of the CDR3 on it are uncertain; the CDR3 is the one TCRdb lists. The V gene is TRBV12-2, the J gene TRBJ2-3; the table calls TRBD2, which could not be checked here. TRBV12-2 is deemed a pseudogene. Ends included, the CDR3 has 20 residues. This CDR3 is CASRLVVGGGAPQITDTQYF.

The CDR3 sequence: CASSLSSSTEAFF. CDR3 nucleotide sequence: TGTGCCAGCAGTTTATCATCAAGCACTGAAGCTTTCTTT. This chain connects TRBV27 to TRBJ1-1; D gene unclear. The V end was cut by 0 bases, the J end by 4 bases, with 6 bases between. The CDR3 extends over 13 amino acids. CDR1 and CDR2 from the germline V gene are MNHEY and SMNVEV (reference sequence).

The V and J genes are TRBV2 and TRBJ1-5; D might be TRBD1 (5 bases). The V and J ends lost 7 bases and 1 base respectively, with 11 bases between them. The CDR3 runs 14 residues. Germline V gene data show CDR1 as SNHLY and CDR2 as FYNNEI. In nucleotides, the CDR3 is TGTGCCAGCACCAGCAGGGTCAGCAATCAGCCCCAGCATTTT. Amino acids: CASTSRVSNQPQHF.

This chain joins TRBV21-1 and TRBJ1-2. TRBV21-1 is marked as a pseudogene. The CDR3 contains 18 residues. The CDR3: CASSKELHWGRWNYGYTF. CDR3 coding DNA: TGTGCCAGCAGCAAAGAACTTCATTGGGGTAGGTGGAACTATGGCTACACCTTC.

This clone was seen only a few times. The chain is built from TRBV7-3 and TRBJ1-6, with D perhaps matching TRBD1 (5 bases). V was clipped by 3 bases and J by 6 bases, with 6 bases between them. The CDR3 loop spans 13 amino acids. Germline V gene data show CDR1 as SGHTA and CDR2 as FQGTGA. The CDR3 coding sequence is TGTGCCAGCAGCTTGGGACCTAATTCACCCCTCCACTTT. It yields the protein CASSLGPNSPLHF.

V gene TRBV7-6 combines with J gene TRBJ2-3, with 14 bases that match TRBD2. From germline, CDR1 is SGHVS and CDR2 FNYEAQ. The V gene end was trimmed by 5 bases and the J gene end by 0 bases; junction bases not matched to a gene: 16. The CDR3 covers 21 residues. CDR3 sequence reads: CASSPRTSGGTKTSSTDTQYF. In DNA form, the CDR3 reads TGTGCCAGCAGCCCGAGGACTAGCGGGGGGACGAAAACCTCTAGCACAGATACGCAGTATTTT.

The rearrangement uses TRBV2 and TRBJ2-5; 10 nucleotides match TRBD2. Germline V gene lookup returns CDR1 SNHLY and CDR2 FYNNEI. The length of the CDR3 is 19 residues. V lost 2 bases to trimming and J lost 1 base; unmatched junction nucleotides: 13. The CDR3 coding sequence is TGTGCCAGCAGTGAATGGGCCCTAGCGGGGGATACCGGCCAAGAGACCCAGTACTTC. Residues: CASSEWALAGDTGQETQYF.

V gene TRBV28 combines with J gene TRBJ2-7; D is perhaps TRBD2 (5 bases). The CDR3 extends over 13 amino acids. Trimming removed 6 bases from V and 4 bases from J, with 13 bases in between. In germline, CDR1 is MDHEN, CDR2 SYDVKM. The CDR3 DNA is TGTGCCAGCAGCCGAAGTGGAGGATACGAGCAGTACTTC. Protein product: CASSRSGGYEQYF.